This passage covers 23 T cell receptor beta chains from one sample sequenced in a study of blood T cell repertoires in COVID-19. Clones were sequenced by immunoSEQ multiplex PCR, and TCRdb holds only the in-frame ones, with some missing. In the table there are roughly 250,000 clones, approximately 80% of which are singletons. The sequenced material came from peripheral blood. These receptors all come from a woman aged 50 to 65 with acute or convalescent COVID-19.

A single count supports this clone. Other DNA sequences in the sample encode the same CDR3. The CDR3 DNA reads TGTGCCAGCAGTGCGCAGGGCTACGAGCAGTACTTC. Residues: CASSAQGYEQYF. V gene TRBV2 combines with J gene TRBJ2-7; D possibly corresponds to TRBD1 (5 bases). The germline V gene encodes CDR1 SNHLY and CDR2 FYNNEI. This CDR3 is 12 amino acids long. V gave up 4 bases and J gave up 3 bases, with 7 bases separating them.

The rearrangement joins TRBV5-1 to TRBJ2-3, with a possible D match to TRBD1 (7 bases). The length of the CDR3 is 14 residues. Germline V lookup: CDR1 SGHRS, CDR2 YFSETQ. The V end was cut by 4 bases, the J end by 4 bases, with 13 bases between. CDR3 DNA sequence: TGCGCCAGCAGCCCGCAGGGGGGAGCAGATACGCAGTATTTT. Protein: CASSPQGGADTQYF. Filled out from reference TRBV5-1 and TRBJ2-3, the complete variable domain reads KAGVTQTPRYLIKTRGQQVTLSCSPISGHRSVSWYQQTPGQGLQFLFEYFSETQRNKGNFPGRFSGRQFSNSRSEMNVSTLELGDSALYLCASSPQGGADTQYFGPGTRLTVL.

V gene TRBV2 combines with J gene TRBJ2-5, with D tentatively TRBD2 (5 bases). The V end lost 5 bases, the J end lost 9 bases, and 16 bases lay between the germline ends. The CDR3 covers 13 residues. Germline V gives CDR1 SNHLY, CDR2 FYNNEI. The CDR3 DNA sequence: TGTGCCAGCAGTCAGGACGGGCCCGGGGCCCAGTACTTC. Protein product: CASSQDGPGAQYF.

This clone has a handful of counts. V usage is TRBV6-5 and J usage is TRBJ1-1; weak D call: TRBD1 (6 bases). The CDR3 has 15 amino acids. Germline CDR1 reads MNHEY; CDR2 reads SVGAGI. The germline V and J ends were trimmed by 2 bases and 1 base, with 11 bases remaining between them. CDR3 bases: TGTGCCAGCAGTTACGGCAGGGGCCGGAACACTGAAGCTTTCTTT. It is translated as CASSYGRGRNTEAFF.

The chain combines TRBV6-5 with TRBJ2-7; D possibly corresponds to TRBD2 (6 bases). V was clipped by 4 bases and J by 3 bases, with 16 bases between them. This CDR3 is built from 15 residues. The germline CDR1 and CDR2 sequences are MNHEY and SVGAGI. CDR3 coding DNA: TGTGCCAGCAGTTTCCCCCCTGGGGGGAACTACGAGCAGTACTTC. It is translated as CASSFPPGGNYEQYF.

This clone was recorded only once. The genes are TRBV11-3 and TRBJ1-1, with D perhaps TRBD1 (5 bases). The CDR3 is 13 residues long. V lost 5 bases, J lost 1 base, and 8 bases lay in between. Germline V gene sequence: CDR1 SGHNT, CDR2 YENEEA. CDR3 region: CASSADRNTEAFF. The CDR3 nucleotides read TGTGCCAGCAGCGCCGACAGGAACACTGAAGCTTTCTTT.

J is TRBJ1-2 and V is TRBV6-2 or TRBV6-3, with 8 bases aligning to TRBD1. Germline V lookup: CDR1 MNHEY, CDR2 SVGEGT. The CDR3 is 14 amino acids. The V and J ends lost 1 base and 8 bases, in that order; junction bases with no gene match: 6. The CDR3 loop reads CASSYWDRTNGYTF. CDR3 DNA: TGTGCCAGCAGTTACTGGGACAGGACGAACGGCTACACCTTC.

This chain uses TRBV5-8 with TRBJ2-1; D gene unclear. The CDR3 is 15 residues long. Trimming took 4 bases from V and 3 from J, leaving 14 bases between them. In germline, CDR1 is SGHTS, CDR2 YDEGEE. The DNA for the CDR3 is TGTGCCAGCAGCAGCCCAAAAAGGAGCTACAATGAGCAGTTCTTC. It encodes CASSSPKRSYNEQFF.

The chain is built from TRBV5-1 and TRBJ2-7; 9 bases are a match to TRBD2. Germline V gene data show CDR1 as SGHRS and CDR2 as YFSETQ. V lost 3 bases and J lost 6; bases outside the gene matches: 7. The CDR3 length is 14 residues. CDR3: CASSSSGVVSEQYF. CDR3 nucleotide sequence: TGCGCCAGCAGCTCTAGCGGGGTGGTTAGCGAGCAGTACTTC.

This rearrangement joins TRBV24-1 to TRBJ2-1; D remains unclear. The CDR3 is 14 residues long. V lost 2 bases and J 5 bases, leaving 9 bases between the germline ends. In germline, CDR1 is KGHDR, CDR2 SFDVKD. In nucleotides, the CDR3 is TGTGCCACCAGTGATTCAACAGCAGACAATGAGCAGTTCTTC. Amino acids: CATSDSTADNEQFF.

This chain connects TRBV2 to TRBJ1-2; D not certain. V lost 6 bases and J lost 7, with 15 bases in between. The CDR3 runs to 13 residues. Germline V gives CDR1 SNHLY, CDR2 FYNNEI. The DNA of the CDR3 is TGTGCCAGCAGCGATAGCGTGCGCAGTGGCTACACCTTC. Protein sequence: CASSDSVRSGYTF.

The chain couples TRBV5-1 to TRBJ2-7; D may be TRBD2 (6 bases). Trimming took off 4 bases at V and 6 bases at J, with 14 bases between the two ends. This CDR3 is built from 13 residues. Germline V lookup: CDR1 SGHRS, CDR2 YFSETQ. The CDR3 reads CASSPGVEGEQYF. The CDR3 DNA sequence: TGCGCCAGCAGCCCGGGGGTAGAAGGCGAGCAGTACTTC.

The chain recombines TRBV5-6 with TRBJ2-1; 7 bases are a match to TRBD2. This CDR3 is built from 18 residues. Germline CDR1 SGHDT, CDR2 YYEEEE. V shed 5 bases and J 0 bases; nucleotides not matched to a gene: 14. The CDR3 reads CASRFGRVSLSSYNEQFF. In DNA, the CDR3 is TGTGCCAGCAGATTTGGGAGGGTTTCGCTATCCTCCTACAATGAGCAGTTCTTC. Filled out from reference TRBV5-6 and TRBJ2-1, the complete variable domain reads DAGVTQSPTHLIKTRGQQVTLRCSPKSGHDTVSWYQQALGQGPQFIFQYYEEEERQRGNFPDRFSGHQFPNYSSELNVNALLLGDSALYLCASRFGRVSLSSYNEQFFGPGTRLTVL.

This clone came up a few times. The J gene is TRBJ1-1, the V gene TRBV7-9, with D tentatively TRBD1 (5 bases). Between the trimmed V and J ends, which lost 2 bases and 2 bases, there was a span of 12 bases. The CDR3 has 15 residues. Germline CDR1 reads SEHNR; CDR2 reads FQNEAQ (reference sequence). Written as DNA, the CDR3 is TGTGCCAGCAGCTTACGGCAGGGCTTCAACACTGAAGCTTTCTTT. Translated, it gives CASSLRQGFNTEAFF.

The genes are TRBV18 and TRBJ1-5; tentatively, D is TRBD1 (6 bases). The CDR3 length is 14 residues. Germline V gene lookup returns CDR1 KGHSH and CDR2 LQKENI. Trimming removed 4 bases at V and 5 bases at J, with 12 bases between. CDR3 amino acids: CASSRKDSYQPQHF. DNA for the CDR3: TGTGCCAGCTCACGGAAGGACAGTTATCAGCCCCAGCATTTT.

The genes are TRBV5-1 and TRBJ2-5; tentative D call: TRBD1 (5 bases). This CDR3 spans 14 amino acids. Germline lookup yields CDR1 SGHRS and CDR2 YFSETQ. Trimming took off 2 bases at V and 5 bases at J, with 13 bases between the two ends. CDR3 bases: TGCGCCAGCAGCTTCCAGGGATTATTGGAGACCCAGTACTTC. Translating gives CASSFQGLLETQYF.

The chain carries TRBV19 and TRBJ2-2, with TRBD2 matching 13 bases. Germline V lookup: CDR1 LNHDA, CDR2 SQIVND (reference sequence). The CDR3 is 17 amino acids. The ends lost 4 bases at V and 2 bases at J; junction bases unmatched: 4. CDR3 amino acids: CASSTRTSGRNTGELFF. In nucleotides, the CDR3 is TGTGCCAGTAGTACCCGGACTAGCGGGAGAAACACCGGGGAGCTGTTTTTT. The variable domain in full, completed from reference TRBV19 and TRBJ2-2, reads DGGITQSPKYLFRKEGQNVTLSCEQNLNHDAMYWYRQDPGQGLRLIYYSQIVNDFQKGDIAEGYSVSREKKESFPLTVTSAQKNPTAFYLCASSTRTSGRNTGELFFGEGSRLTVL.

The chain joins TRBV29-1 to TRBJ2-3; TRBD2 matches 7 bases. Trimming cost V 4 bases and J 2 bases; bases outside gene matches: 3. The CDR3 spans 13 residues. The germline gives CDR1 SQVTM, CDR2 ANQGSEA. The CDR3, as DNA: TGCAGCGTTGGCGGGGGACTCACAGATACGCAGTATTTT. It is translated as CSVGGGLTDTQYF.

The rearrangement joins TRBV19 to TRBJ1-5; D is perhaps TRBD1 (5 bases). Trimming took off 4 bases at V and 6 bases at J, with 16 bases between the two ends. The CDR3 loop spans 15 amino acids. The germline gives CDR1 LNHDA, CDR2 SQIVND (reference sequence). CDR3 sequence: CASSSIREVGQPQHF. The DNA of the CDR3 is TGTGCCAGTAGTAGTATCAGGGAAGTAGGTCAGCCCCAGCATTTT.

The rearrangement joins TRBV5-4 to TRBJ1-4; 7 nucleotides agree with TRBD1. Germline V gene data show CDR1 as SGHNT and CDR2 as YYREEE (reference sequence). Trimming removed 3 bases from V and 7 bases from J; junction bases left unmatched: 6. The CDR3 loop spans 14 amino acids. The CDR3 protein is CASSSGQRSEKLFF. In DNA form, the CDR3 reads TGTGCCAGCAGCTCGGGACAGAGGAGTGAAAAACTGTTTTTT.

This clone was observed once. The rearrangement links TRBV3-1 (or the pseudogene TRBV3-2) to TRBJ2-1; 10 nucleotides line up with TRBD1. Germline V lookup: CDR1 LGHDT, CDR2 YNNKEL (reference sequence). With 0 bases clipped from V and 7 bases from J, the junction kept 6 bases outside the gene matches. The CDR3 contains 16 residues. CDR3 nucleotide sequence: TGTGCCAGCAGCCAAGACCCTGGACAGGGGGAAAATGAGCAGTTCTTC. As protein: CASSQDPGQGENEQFF.

This chain uses TRBV7-2 with TRBJ1-1; the D gene is possibly TRBD1 (6 bases). This CDR3 comprises 14 residues. Germline V gene lookup returns CDR1 SGHTA and CDR2 FQGNSA. Deletions cut 6 bases from V and 1 base from J, with 12 bases between. This CDR3 is CASRKRGGNTEAFF. The CDR3 region has the DNA TGTGCCAGCAGAAAGAGAGGGGGGAACACTGAAGCTTTCTTT.

The chain combines TRBV5-1 with TRBJ2-7; the match to TRBD1 covers 7 bases. With V trimmed by 3 bases and J by 3 bases, 6 bases remained unmatched. There are 14 residues in the CDR3. Germline V CDR1 and CDR2: SGHRS, YFSETQ. Here the CDR3 DNA reads TGCGCCAGCAGCTCCCTCGGACAGGTCTACGAGCAGTACTTC. This gives the protein CASSSLGQVYEQYF.